This T cell receptor beta chain emerged from a study of glioma-infiltrating T cells after dendritic cell vaccination. Study-wide background: At biweekly intervals, patients got three intradermal dendritic cell vaccine injections.

General study findings and limits: No direct clonality-survival link was found; a diverse polyclonal response may matter. Patients with more pretreatment TILs had longer time to progression and survival.

Primers: 60 V beta forward and 13 J beta reverse. This table comes from immunoSEQ multiplex PCR, and its TCRdb copy is limited to in-frame clones, with some not included. The sample holds around 90,000 clones, around three quarters seen once. Concerning this clone: Antigen unknown.

J lost 4 bases, V lost 2 bases, and 4 bases had no gene match. Germline V CDR1 and CDR2: MNHNS, SASEGT. The CDR3 sequence is 14 residues long. This material consisted of blood, taken before dendritic cell vaccination. The chain employs TRBV6-1 and TRBJ1-2; 7 bases align to TRBD1. This clonotype was sampled from a human donor with glioblastoma. The CDR3 loop reads CASSEIPGGYGYTF. DNA of the CDR3: TGTGCCAGCAGTGAAATTCCAGGGGGCTATGGCTACACCTTC.